This TCR beta chain was identified during a study of blood T cell repertoires in COVID-19. Study background: Sources were T cells, B-cell-depleted T cells, or PBMCs; the material itself was cDNA or gDNA.

Germline CDR1 reads MGHDK; CDR2 reads SYGVNS. This CDR3 region has 15 residues. The germline V and J ends were trimmed by 6 bases and 5 bases, with 19 bases remaining between them. Sequencing used immunoSEQ multiplex PCR; TCRdb keeps in-frame clones, though not all of them. The repertoire holds under 200,000 clones, with around 84% as singletons. The chain couples TRBV25-1 to TRBJ1-2; weak D call: TRBD1 (5 bases). This clonotype was obtained from a man between 60 and 75 years old with COVID-19, enrolled during active disease. Sequencing used peripheral blood. CDR3 nucleotide sequence: TGTGCCAGCAGCCCCCCTGAAGGGGTGGTTTATGGCTACACCTTC. Encoded protein: CASSPPEGVVYGYTF.